Listed here is a single TCR beta chain. The antigen is undetermined. Trimming removed 5 bases from V and 5 bases from J; junction bases left unmatched: 11. Germline CDR1 reads MGHDK; CDR2 reads SYGVNS. The CDR3 has 17 residues. The data belong to a study of cytomegalovirus exposure and HLA in healthy donors. Study-wide context: The 95 to 150 validation repertoires and the roughly 700 first-cohort repertoires shared a platform, a later analysis reported.

Study results and caveats: Cytomegalovirus-associated status was assigned to some 180 TCR beta chains.

Generated by immunoSEQ multiplex PCR, the TCRdb table keeps only in-frame clones and is missing some. The sample contains around 250,000 clones, 90% of which appear only once. The receptor's source is a woman in her thirties in good health and CMV-seronegative. Sequencing input: PBMCs. The rearrangement joins TRBV25-1 to TRBJ2-5; 13 bases are a match to TRBD2. The chain's CDR3 is CASSRTSGSRVRETQYF. In nucleotides, the CDR3 is TGTGCCAGCAGTCGGACTAGCGGGAGTCGGGTTAGGGAGACCCAGTACTTC.